Presented here are 23 T cell receptor beta chains from one specimen sequenced in a study of blood T cell repertoires in COVID-19 (dated by TCRdb to 2020 to 2022). The library was generated by the immunoSEQ multiplex PCR assay. Entries here come from immuneACCESS through TCRdb and include only in-frame sequences with V and J called. Some clones fail to appear in such tables; in the studies checked, an unresolved V gene covers under half of the shortfall, and the cause of the remainder is unknown. This sample has 200,000 to 300,000 clones in its table, and 80% to 95% of those were observed once. The top ten hold roughly 0.79% of the sample. Sequencing input: peripheral blood. Receptor source: a man aged 25-45 years with COVID-19, enrolled during active disease.

The chain combines TRBV14 with TRBJ2-5, with no clear D. Germline CDR1 reads SGHDN; CDR2 reads FVKESK. CDR3 size: 14 residues. Trimming left V 0 bases short and J 6 bases short, with 11 bases between. The CDR3 here is CASSQELYTQTQYF. The CDR3 region has the DNA TGTGCCAGCAGCCAAGAGCTGTACACACAGACCCAGTACTTC.

This clone was seen only a few times. This chain connects TRBV6-6 to TRBJ1-1, with D perhaps matching TRBD1 (6 bases). This CDR3 comprises 14 residues. Germline V gene data show CDR1 as MNHNY and CDR2 as SVGAGI (reference sequence). V gave up 4 bases and J gave up 0 bases, with 9 bases separating them. CDR3 amino acids: CASSLGHMNTEAFF. CDR3 coding DNA: TGTGCCAGCAGTTTGGGACATATGAACACTGAAGCTTTCTTT.

This chain connects TRBV5-1 to TRBJ2-7, with D perhaps matching TRBD1 (6 bases). The CDR3 has 15 residues. V lost 2 bases, J lost 2 bases, and 14 bases lay in between. Looked up from germline, CDR1 is SGHRS and CDR2 is YFSETQ. The CDR3: CASSFRAGATYEQYF. The CDR3 coding sequence is TGCGCCAGCAGCTTTAGGGCAGGGGCAACCTACGAGCAGTACTTC.

The genes are TRBV5-4 and TRBJ2-7; 12 nucleotides line up with TRBD2. Unmatched junction bases numbered 6, after V lost 4 bases and J lost 1 base. The CDR3 has 16 residues. Germline CDR1 and CDR2: SGHNT and YYREEE (reference sequence). The CDR3 sequence: CASSPGLAGTSYEQYF. The CDR3 nucleotides read TGTGCCAGCAGCCCTGGACTAGCGGGAACTTCCTACGAGCAGTACTTC.

The V and J genes are TRBV2 and TRBJ1-2, with D perhaps matching TRBD1 (5 bases). Trimming stripped 2 bases from V and 1 base from J, with 8 bases between. Germline-derived CDR1 and CDR2 are SNHLY and FYNNEI. This CDR3 has 14 amino acids. CDR3 bases: TGTGCCAGCAGTGAACAGGGTGGTAACTATGGCTACACCTTC. It yields the protein CASSEQGGNYGYTF.

The chain combines TRBV6-5 with TRBJ2-1, with TRBD1 identical over 9 bases. V dropped 7 bases and J dropped 9; count of bases not matched to a gene: 7. Germline loops: CDR1 MNHEY, CDR2 SVGAGI. This CDR3 is built from 13 residues. CDR3 in amino acids: CASTTGGNGEQFF. CDR3 sequence (DNA): TGTGCCAGCACGACAGGGGGGAATGGTGAGCAGTTCTTC.

The chain joins TRBV7-3 to TRBJ1-1, with a possible D match to TRBD1 (6 bases). Per germline, CDR1 SGHTA and CDR2 FQGTGA. The CDR3 runs 13 residues. The V end lost 7 bases, the J end lost 7 bases, and 16 bases lay between the germline ends. CDR3 region: CASNETGEREAFF. DNA of the CDR3: TGTGCCAGCAATGAGACAGGCGAGCGTGAAGCTTTCTTT. The whole variable domain, filled in from reference TRBV7-3 and TRBJ1-1, reads GAGVSQTPSNKVTEKGKYVELRCDPISGHTALYWYRQSLGQGPEFLIYFQGTGAADDSGLPNDRFFAVRPEGSVSTLKIQRTERGDSAVYLCASNETGEREAFFGQGTRLTVV.

The chain links TRBV28 to TRBJ1-1; no clear D. The CDR3 runs 13 residues. Germline V CDR1 and CDR2: MDHEN, SYDVKM. V was clipped by 5 bases and J by 4 bases, with 11 bases between them. The CDR3 loop reads CASSGPTITEAFF. CDR3 DNA sequence: TGTGCCAGCAGTGGGCCGACGATCACTGAAGCTTTCTTT.

The chain employs TRBV24-1 and TRBJ2-1, with D possibly TRBD2 on 6 matching bases. Germline V gene sequence: CDR1 KGHDR, CDR2 SFDVKD. The CDR3 sequence is 15 residues long. The ends were cut back, 9 bases at V and 5 bases at J, with 19 bases in the middle. CDR3 in DNA: TGTGCCACCGGGGAAGTTGGAGGGGTGGACAATGAGCAGTTCTTC. It encodes CATGEVGGVDNEQFF.

The chain recombines TRBV3-1 (or the pseudogene TRBV3-2) with TRBJ2-7; TRBD2 aligns across 7 bases. Germline trimming cut 0 bases from V and 5 bases from J; bases unmatched to any gene: 10. Germline loops: CDR1 LGHDT, CDR2 YNNKEL (reference sequence). The CDR3 is 16 residues long. The CDR3 loop reads CASSQERLTSSDEQYF. Here the CDR3 DNA reads TGTGCCAGCAGCCAAGAAAGGTTGACTAGCAGCGACGAGCAGTACTTC.

This sequence joins TRBV11-2 and TRBJ2-3; no reliable D call. With 1 base removed from V and 5 bases from J, the gap between germline ends came to 7 bases. This CDR3 is 13 amino acids long. Germline V gene lookup returns CDR1 SGHAT and CDR2 FQNNGV. This CDR3 reads CASSLARVDTQYF. In DNA form, the CDR3 reads TGTGCCAGCAGCTTAGCACGGGTAGATACGCAGTATTTT.

The rearrangement joins TRBV18 to TRBJ1-4; D unclear. Per the germline V gene, CDR1 is KGHSH and CDR2 is LQKENI. CDR3 length: 12 residues. Deletions cut 1 base from V and 5 bases from J, with 2 bases between. The CDR3 DNA reads TGTGCCAGCTCACCACTAAATGAAAAACTGTTTTTT. Translation gives CASSPLNEKLFF.

This chain joins TRBV5-1 and TRBJ2-2; 8 bases align to TRBD1. The CDR3 is 16 amino acids. The trim removed 4 bases at V and 0 bases at J, leaving 5 bases unmatched. Germline V lookup: CDR1 SGHRS, CDR2 YFSETQ. CDR3 sequence: CASSARQGTNTGELFF. For the CDR3, the DNA is TGCGCCAGCAGCGCGAGACAGGGGACGAACACCGGGGAGCTGTTTTTT.

The rearrangement uses TRBV7-2 and TRBJ2-1; 9 nucleotides match TRBD2. Germline lookup yields CDR1 SGHTA and CDR2 FQGNSA. The CDR3 runs to 16 residues. After removal of 3 bases from V and 9 bases from J, the junction contained 12 bases not matched to a gene. The CDR3 region is CASSLLGSGGLGEQFF. CDR3 nucleotide sequence: TGTGCCAGCAGCTTGTTAGGGAGCGGGGGGCTGGGTGAGCAGTTCTTC.

The chain uses TRBV6-6 and TRBJ1-2; D may be TRBD1 (5 bases). In germline, CDR1 is MNHNY, CDR2 SVGAGI (reference sequence). CDR3 length equals 15 residues. V lost 4 bases and J 8 bases, leaving 20 bases between the germline ends. In DNA form, the CDR3 reads TGTGCCAGCAGTTCCATCGACAGTGGGTCGGCCGGCTACACCTTC. Residues: CASSSIDSGSAGYTF.

As concerns this clone: Other DNA sequences in the same sample also yield this CDR3. The rearrangement uses TRBV5-4 and TRBJ1-1, with D unclear. The CDR3 is 14 residues long. Germline CDR1 reads SGHNT; CDR2 reads YYREEE (reference sequence). V lost 0 bases to trimming and J lost 2 bases, with 8 bases between them. CDR3 DNA: TGTGCCAGCAGCTTGGACAGAAGAAACACTGAAGCTTTCTTT. Translating gives CASSLDRRNTEAFF.

V and J are TRBV12-5 and TRBJ1-2; 7 bases agree with TRBD1. CDR3 length equals 15 residues. Unmatched junction bases numbered 13, after V lost 6 bases and J lost 6 bases. Per germline, CDR1 LGHNT and CDR2 FRNRAP. This CDR3 is CASGLPMDRRDGYTF. CDR3 nucleotides: TGTGCTAGTGGCCTACCTATGGACAGGAGGGATGGCTACACCTTC.

This clone was seen a handful of times. This chain uses TRBV5-1 with TRBJ2-6; D is ambiguous. Germline V gene data show CDR1 as SGHRS and CDR2 as YFSETQ. The CDR3 contains 16 residues. Trimming cost V 2 bases and J 0 bases, with 9 bases left between them. This chain's CDR3 is CASSFQVSSGANVLTF. The CDR3 DNA reads as TGCGCCAGCAGCTTCCAGGTGAGCTCTGGGGCCAACGTCCTGACTTTC.

This clone was detected once. V usage is TRBV10-3 and J usage is TRBJ2-3; D is possibly TRBD2 (7 bases). The CDR3 is made up of 14 amino acids. Germline values: CDR1 ENHRY, CDR2 SYGVKD. Trimming shortened V by 6 bases and J by 5 bases, and 15 bases separated the two germline ends. The chain's CDR3 is CAISSAGAGDTQYF. CDR3 DNA: TGTGCCATCAGCTCTGCGGGGGCAGGAGATACGCAGTATTTT.

This chain uses TRBV19 with TRBJ2-3; a weak D match, TRBD2 (6 bases). The V end was cut by 0 bases, the J end by 8 bases, with 18 bases between. CDR3 length: 16 residues. The germline V gene encodes CDR1 LNHDA and CDR2 SQIVND (reference sequence). CDR3 nucleotides: TGTGCCAGTAGTATAGAGGGGGAGATTTCCGGGGGTACGCAGTATTTT. Protein product: CASSIEGEISGGTQYF.

The rearrangement joins TRBV5-4 to TRBJ2-7; 9 nucleotides line up with TRBD1. The CDR3 has 14 amino acids. Germline V CDR1 and CDR2: SGHNT, YYREEE (reference sequence). The V gene end was trimmed by 4 bases and the J gene end by 3 bases; junction bases not matched to a gene: 5. The CDR3 DNA is TGTGCCAGCAGCGCAGACAGGGGGAACTACGAGCAGTACTTC. The encoded protein is CASSADRGNYEQYF.

V gene TRBV3-1 (or the pseudogene TRBV3-2) combines with J gene TRBJ1-2, with TRBD1 identical over 11 bases. Germline V gives CDR1 LGHDT, CDR2 YNNKEL (reference sequence). J gave up 7 bases and V 0 bases, and 1 base lay outside the gene matches. The CDR3 is made up of 14 amino acids. The DNA of the CDR3 is TGTGCCAGCAGCCAAGATGGGACAGGGGGTGGCTACACCTTC. Its protein product is CASSQDGTGGGYTF.

The V call is TRBV10-3, the J call TRBJ1-1, with D perhaps TRBD1 (5 bases). Germline V CDR1 and CDR2: ENHRY, SYGVKD. The CDR3 totals 12 residues. Trimming took off 7 bases at V and 3 bases at J, with 9 bases between the two ends. As DNA, the CDR3 is TGTGCCATCAAGCCGACAGACACTGAAGCTTTCTTT. It translates to CAIKPTDTEAFF.